This T cell receptor beta chain was sequenced during a study of T cell responses to AZD1222 COVID-19 vaccine. This clone was detected once. What it binds is unknown. Sequencing was performed with immunoSEQ multiplex PCR; in TCRdb, only in-frame clones are kept and a portion is missing. This table has 120,000 or so clones, less than 95% appearing once. Overall study findings and caveats: Once two AZD1222 doses were given, Spike-specific TCR breadth and depth went up.

From germline, CDR1 is MDHEN and CDR2 SYDVKM. This CDR3 region has 14 residues. The V end was cut by 2 bases, the J end by 5 bases, with 9 bases between. The J gene is TRBJ1-4, the V gene TRBV28; D gene uncertain. This sequence was found in an adult in good health. The sample in question was peripheral blood, obtained on day 0 of MenACWY control vaccination. The CDR3 sequence is CASSLPSVNEKLFF. As DNA, the CDR3 is TGTGCCAGCAGTTTACCCTCGGTAAATGAAAAACTGTTTTTT. The whole variable domain, remainder taken from reference TRBV28 and TRBJ1-4, is DVKVTQSSRYLVKRTGEKVFLECVQDMDHENMFWYRQDPGLGLRLIYFSYDVKMKEKGDIPEGYSVSREKKERFSLILESASTNQTSMYLCASSLPSVNEKLFFGSGTQLSVL.